The entry that follows covers one T cell receptor (beta chain) sequence. Its antigen is unknown. The sample holds no much larger clone one base away, and base qualities are not on file. The data were taken from a study of T cell repertoires in cytomegalovirus infection (dated by TCRdb to the late 2010s). Notes on the research overall: Because public TCR beta signatures pointed to carriage of CMV infection together with the matching HLA type, the HLA type of each donor mattered for the analysis. The full study reports these points: Carriers of CMV infection plus the relevant HLA type were discriminated by the cumulative frequency of public TCR beta family members in the study cohort and in an independent approximately 400-donor cohort. The ex vivo response was dominated by HLA-C-restricted CMV-specific TCR beta clonotypes, and the single most frequent clonotype in two of eight donors was supplied by these HLA-C-restricted clonotypes.

The CDR3 goes from the cysteine to the phenylalanine over 16 residues. Only the CDR3 region is kept as DNA, spanning 48 bases read in frame from base 1. V ends up 3 bases short and J 0 bases short, with an unmatched junction base count of 5. These reads were obtained on an Illumina HiSeq 1500. Clones were called with MiXCR by TCRdb after fastp trimmed the public reads at Q25, and only in-frame beta chains were retained. Every CDR3 protein is listed once, alongside the most common genes and DNA of its rows. For this sample there are nearly 650,000 distinct CDR3 sequences; about 24% appear just once. The top ten clonotypes cover around 8% of the sample.

The chain couples TRBV12-3 or TRBV12-4 to TRBJ2-3; 8 central nucleotides agree with TRBD2. This sequence originates from a human donor in good health (CMV status not recorded). Some clones in this sample may be carry-over from other donors' samples. Specimen: CD8+ T cells from PBMCs. The nucleotide sequence reads as follows: TGTGCCAGCAGTTTTACCACTAGCGGAAGCACAGATACGCAGTATTTT. Translation gives CASSFTTSGSTDTQYF.